The subject of this entry is one TCR beta chain. The record originates from a study of shared clonotypes between healthy human individuals. TCRdb's table, derived via immunoSEQ multiplex PCR, lists solely in-frame clones and lacks some. The table shows about 500,000 clones, with approximately 77% occurring only once. Unmatched junction bases numbered 4, after V lost 4 bases and J lost 3 bases. Germline values: CDR1 LGHNA, CDR2 YSLEER. The CDR3 extends over 15 amino acids. Sequencing input: PBMCs. The genes are TRBV4-3 and TRBJ2-1; TRBD2 aligns across 9 bases. This receptor was identified in a woman aged 35 to 49 in good health. Some clones in this sample may be carry-over from other donors' samples. The CDR3 spells CASSRDSGGYNEQFF. The CDR3 coding sequence is TGCGCCAGCAGCCGAGATAGCGGGGGCTACAATGAGCAGTTCTTC.